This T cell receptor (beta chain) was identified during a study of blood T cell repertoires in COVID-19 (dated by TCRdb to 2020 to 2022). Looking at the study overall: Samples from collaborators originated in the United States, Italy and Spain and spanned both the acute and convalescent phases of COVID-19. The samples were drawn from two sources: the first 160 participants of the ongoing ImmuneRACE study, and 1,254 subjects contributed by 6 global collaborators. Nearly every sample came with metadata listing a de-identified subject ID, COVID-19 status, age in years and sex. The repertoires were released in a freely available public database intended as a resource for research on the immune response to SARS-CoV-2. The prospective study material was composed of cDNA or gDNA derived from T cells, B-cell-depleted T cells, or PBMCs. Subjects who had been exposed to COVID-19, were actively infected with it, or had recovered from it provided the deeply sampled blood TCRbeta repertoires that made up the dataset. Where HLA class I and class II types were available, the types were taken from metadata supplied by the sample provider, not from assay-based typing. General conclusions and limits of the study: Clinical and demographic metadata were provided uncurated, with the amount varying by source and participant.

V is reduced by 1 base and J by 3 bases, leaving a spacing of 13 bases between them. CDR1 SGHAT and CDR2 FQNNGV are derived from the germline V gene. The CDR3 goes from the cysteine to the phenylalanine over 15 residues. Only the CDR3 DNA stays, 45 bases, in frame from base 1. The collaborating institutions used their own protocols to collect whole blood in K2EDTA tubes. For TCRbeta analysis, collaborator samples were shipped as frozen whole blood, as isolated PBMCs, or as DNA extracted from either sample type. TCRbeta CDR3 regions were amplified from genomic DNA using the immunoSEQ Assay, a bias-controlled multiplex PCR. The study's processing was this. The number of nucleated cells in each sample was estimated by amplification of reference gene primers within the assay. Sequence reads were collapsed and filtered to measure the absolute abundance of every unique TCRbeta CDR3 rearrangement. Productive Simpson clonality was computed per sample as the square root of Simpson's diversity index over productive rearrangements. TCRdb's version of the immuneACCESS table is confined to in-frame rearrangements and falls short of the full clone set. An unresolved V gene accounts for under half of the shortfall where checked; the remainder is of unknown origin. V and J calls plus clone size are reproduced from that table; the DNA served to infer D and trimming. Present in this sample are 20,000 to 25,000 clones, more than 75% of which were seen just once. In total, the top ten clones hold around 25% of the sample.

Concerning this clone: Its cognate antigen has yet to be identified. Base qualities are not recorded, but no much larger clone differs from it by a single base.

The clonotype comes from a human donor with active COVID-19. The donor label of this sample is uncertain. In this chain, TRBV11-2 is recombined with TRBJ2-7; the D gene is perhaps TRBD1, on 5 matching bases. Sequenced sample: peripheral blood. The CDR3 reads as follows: CASSLGTSRIYEQYF. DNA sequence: TGTGCCAGCAGCTTAGGGACATCACGTATCTACGAGCAGTACTTC.